This T cell receptor (beta chain) is drawn from a study of STAT3 mutations in large granular lymphocyte leukemia. Study-wide findings and caveats: In T-cell large granular lymphocyte leukemia, about half of patients showed multiple immunodominant subclonotypes.

Method: immunoSEQ multiplex PCR; TCRdb's copy keeps in-frame clones and lacks some. This table has about 24,000 clones, 94% appearing once. As to this clone: Its matching antigen is unknown.

CDR1 SGHNT and CDR2 YENEEA come from the germline V gene. The CDR3 is 13 residues long. V was trimmed by 0 bases and J by 9 bases, leaving 9 bases between them. The source material was peripheral blood mononuclear cells. The genes are TRBV11-3 and TRBJ2-1, with D perhaps TRBD1 (5 bases). The receptor was isolated from a man aged 40-49 years with T-cell large granular lymphocyte leukemia. Some clones in this sample may be carry-over from other donors' samples. Written as DNA, the CDR3 is TGTGCCAGCAGCTTAGATAGGGGCCCTGAGCAGTTCTTC. As protein: CASSLDRGPEQFF.